This record covers a single T cell receptor beta chain. The antigen remains unidentified. This sample is drawn from a study of shared clonotypes between healthy human individuals. PBMC DNA, left unsorted, was sequenced on ten immunoSEQ deep assay plates. The table came from immunoSEQ multiplex PCR; TCRdb's copy has only in-frame clones and leaves some out. This sample has fewer than 550,000 clones, with about 75% found just once. Findings and limits, study-wide: Clonotype sharing among the donors was expected to vary with sequencing depth.

The CDR3 contains 14 residues. V and J are TRBV21-1 and TRBJ2-7. TRBV21-1 corresponds to a pseudogene. The TCR comes from a middle-aged woman in good health. Some clones in this sample may be carry-over from other donors' samples. The source material was PBMCs. CDR3 nucleotides: TGTGCCAGCAGCAAGGGCCGGAGCTCCTACGAGCAGTACTTC. Translation: CASSKGRSSYEQYF.